This TCR beta chain was identified during a study of siplizumab effects on memory and regulatory T cells. The assay was immunoSEQ multiplex PCR, and TCRdb's table has in-frame clones only and misses some. This table holds 99,000 or so clones, about 94% found once. This CDR3 has 15 residues. CDR1 is SGHTA, CDR2 FQGTGA, per germline. V was clipped by 1 base and J by 2 bases, with 8 bases between them. The sample consisted of non-Treg CD4+ T cells sorted from blood. The V and J genes are TRBV7-3 and TRBJ2-2, with a possible D match to TRBD1 (6 bases). The clonotype originates from a human donor in good health. The CDR3, as DNA: TGTGCCAGCAGCTTAATAGGGGGTAACACCGGGGAGCTGTTTTTT. Residues: CASSLIGGNTGELFF. Supplemented by reference TRBV7-3 and TRBJ2-2, the full variable domain reads GAGVSQTPSNKVTEKGKYVELRCDPISGHTALYWYRQSLGQGPEFLIYFQGTGAADDSGLPNDRFFAVRPEGSVSTLKIQRTERGDSAVYLCASSLIGGNTGELFFGEGSRLTVL.